One sample yielded the 8 T cell receptor beta chains listed below, sequenced in a study of spatial heterogeneity in lung cancer. Time point reported: sample taken at primary tumor resection. Unsorted whole RNA samples from tumor, nontumor lung or frozen PBMC were sequenced. TCRdb reprocessed the 5' RACE reads via MiXCR and lists one record per CDR3 protein. The sample shows 77,000 or so distinct CDR3 sequences, 15% to 25% of them seen only once. The source was PBMCs, collected at surgery. These receptors were obtained from a male donor with early-stage non-small cell lung cancer.

The genes are TRBV6-4 and TRBJ2-7; D is ambiguous. Per germline, CDR1 MRHNA and CDR2 SNTAGT. The V end was cut by 11 bases, the J end by 2 bases, with 22 bases between. The CDR3 covers 15 residues. The CDR3 loop is CACTLEGRPTYEQYF. The CDR3, as DNA: TGTGCCTGCACCCTCGAAGGCAGGCCGACCTACGAGCAGTACTTC.

This clonotype was counted only a few times. V gene TRBV24-1 combines with J gene TRBJ2-2, with D perhaps being TRBD1 or TRBD2 (5 bases each). There are 15 residues in the CDR3. V was pared by 9 bases and J by 1 base, with 14 bases between. Looked up from germline, CDR1 is KGHDR and CDR2 is SFDVKD. The CDR3 sequence: CATGLGEMNTGELFF. CDR3 in DNA: TGTGCCACCGGGCTGGGGGAAATGAACACCGGGGAGCTGTTTTTT.

This clonotype was recorded a few times. The J gene is TRBJ2-3, the V gene TRBV3-1; D is ambiguous. Germline V gives CDR1 LGHDT, CDR2 YNNKEL (reference sequence). Trimming left V 1 base short and J 8 bases short, with 16 bases between. This CDR3 is 15 amino acids long. The CDR3 DNA reads TGTGCCAGCAGCCAAGGGGCCACGATCCCAGTTACGCAGTATTTT. It is translated as CASSQGATIPVTQYF.

This sequence joins TRBV27 and TRBJ2-1; D uncertain. V shed 5 bases and J shed 5 bases, with 4 bases lying between them. Germline V gene lookup returns CDR1 MNHEY and CDR2 SMNVEV (reference sequence). This CDR3 region has 11 residues. Here the CDR3 reads CASSGNNEQFF. The CDR3 DNA sequence: TGTGCCAGCAGTGGGAACAATGAGCAGTTCTTC.

The CDR3 DNA reads as TGCAGTGCTAGACTAGCGCAATCCTACAATGAGCAGTTCTTC. The encoded protein is CSARLAQSYNEQFF. J is TRBJ2-1 and V is TRBV20-1, with D possibly matching TRBD2 (6 bases). CDR3 length: 14 residues. The V end was cut by 2 bases, the J end by 1 base, with 9 bases between. Germline V CDR1 and CDR2: DFQATT, SNEGSKA (reference sequence).

The rearrangement uses TRBV7-2 and TRBJ1-4; D is ambiguous. CDR1 is SGHTA and CDR2 is FQGNSA in the germline V gene. The CDR3 has 15 amino acids. Trimming left V 6 bases short and J 0 bases short, with 11 bases between. For the CDR3, the DNA is TGTGCCAGCAGTTCTTTCCAAGCAACTAATGAAAAACTGTTTTTT. It codes for CASSSFQATNEKLFF.

The sample holds a few counts of this clonotype. The chain has TRBV6-6 and TRBJ1-5; possible D gene TRBD1, 5 bases. The CDR3 runs 15 residues. V lost 2 bases, J lost 2 bases, and 10 bases lay in between. Germline assignment: CDR1 MNHNY and CDR2 SVGAGI (reference sequence). The CDR3 region has the DNA TGTGCCAGCAGTTACAGAGGGGCGGGCAATCAGCCCCAGCATTTT. It codes for CASSYRGAGNQPQHF.

This clonotype was observed a few times. The chain recombines TRBV27 with TRBJ1-2; 7 bases line up with TRBD1. V was clipped by 2 bases and J by 7 bases; unmatched bases: 7. Per the germline V gene, CDR1 is MNHEY and CDR2 is SMNVEV (reference sequence). This CDR3 comprises 14 residues. The CDR3 is CASSLNSGTAGYTF. In nucleotides, the CDR3 is TGTGCCAGCAGTTTAAATTCGGGGACAGCTGGCTACACCTTC.